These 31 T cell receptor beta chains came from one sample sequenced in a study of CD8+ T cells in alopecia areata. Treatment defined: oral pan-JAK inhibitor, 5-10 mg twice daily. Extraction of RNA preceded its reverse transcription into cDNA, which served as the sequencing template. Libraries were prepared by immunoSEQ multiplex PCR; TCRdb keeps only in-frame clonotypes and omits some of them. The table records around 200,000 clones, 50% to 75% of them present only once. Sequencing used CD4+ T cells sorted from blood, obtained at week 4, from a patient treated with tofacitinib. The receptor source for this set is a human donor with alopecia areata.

CDR3: CAWRRPDGSYEQYF. In nucleotides, the CDR3 is TGTGCCTGGAGGAGACCGGACGGGTCCTACGAGCAGTACTTC. This chain connects TRBV30 to TRBJ2-7; D is unclear. Looked up from germline, CDR1 is GTSNPN and CDR2 is SVGIG (reference sequence). The V and J ends lost 3 bases and 1 base respectively, with 13 bases between them. The CDR3 length is 14 residues.

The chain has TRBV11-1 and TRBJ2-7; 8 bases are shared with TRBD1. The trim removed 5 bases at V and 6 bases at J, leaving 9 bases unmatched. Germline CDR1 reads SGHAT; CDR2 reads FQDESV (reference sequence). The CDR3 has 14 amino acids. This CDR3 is CASSEDRVKGEQYF. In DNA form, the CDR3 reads TGTGCCAGCAGCGAGGACAGGGTTAAGGGCGAGCAGTACTTC.

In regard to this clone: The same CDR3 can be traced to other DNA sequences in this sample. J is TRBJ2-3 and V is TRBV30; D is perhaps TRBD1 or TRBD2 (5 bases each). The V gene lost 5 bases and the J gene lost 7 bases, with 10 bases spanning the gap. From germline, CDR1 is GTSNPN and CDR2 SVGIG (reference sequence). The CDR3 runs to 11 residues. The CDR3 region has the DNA TGTGCCTGGGGGGGTCTGAATACGCAGTATTTT. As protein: CAWGGLNTQYF.

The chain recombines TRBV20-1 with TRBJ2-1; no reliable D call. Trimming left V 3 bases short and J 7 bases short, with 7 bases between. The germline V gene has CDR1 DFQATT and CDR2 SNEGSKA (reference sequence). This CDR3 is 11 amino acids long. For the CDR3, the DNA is TGCAGTGCTAGTATCGGGAATGAGCAGTTCTTC. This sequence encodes CSASIGNEQFF.

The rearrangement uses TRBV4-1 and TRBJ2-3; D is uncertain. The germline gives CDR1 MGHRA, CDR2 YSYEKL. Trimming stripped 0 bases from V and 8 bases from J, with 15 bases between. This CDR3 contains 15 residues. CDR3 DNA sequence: TGCGCCAGCAGCCAAGATCTAACCCTACAAGTTACGCAGTATTTT. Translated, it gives CASSQDLTLQVTQYF.

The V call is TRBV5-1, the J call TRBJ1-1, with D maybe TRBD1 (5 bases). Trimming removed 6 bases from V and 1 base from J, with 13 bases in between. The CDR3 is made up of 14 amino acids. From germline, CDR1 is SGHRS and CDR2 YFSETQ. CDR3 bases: TGCGCCAGCACCCCGGGACGGACGAACACTGAAGCTTTCTTT. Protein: CASTPGRTNTEAFF.

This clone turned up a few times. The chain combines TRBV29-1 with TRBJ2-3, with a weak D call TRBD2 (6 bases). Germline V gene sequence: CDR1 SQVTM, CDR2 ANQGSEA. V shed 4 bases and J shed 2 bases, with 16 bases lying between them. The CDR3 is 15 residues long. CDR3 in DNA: TGCAGCGTTGGACTAGGCACCTCTTTCACAGATACGCAGTATTTT. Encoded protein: CSVGLGTSFTDTQYF.

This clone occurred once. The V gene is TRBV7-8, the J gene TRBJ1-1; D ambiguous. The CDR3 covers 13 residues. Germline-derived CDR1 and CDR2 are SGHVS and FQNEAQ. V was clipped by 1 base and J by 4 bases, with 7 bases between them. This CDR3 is CASSLGSSTEAFF. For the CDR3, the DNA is TGTGCCAGCAGCTTAGGAAGTAGCACTGAAGCTTTCTTT.

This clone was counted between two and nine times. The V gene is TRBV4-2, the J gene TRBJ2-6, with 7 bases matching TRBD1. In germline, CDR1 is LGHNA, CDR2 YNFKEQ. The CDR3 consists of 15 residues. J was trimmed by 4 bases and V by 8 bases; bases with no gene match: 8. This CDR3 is CASAIGGSGANVLTF. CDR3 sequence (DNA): TGTGCCAGCGCGATAGGGGGCTCGGGGGCCAACGTCCTGACTTTC.

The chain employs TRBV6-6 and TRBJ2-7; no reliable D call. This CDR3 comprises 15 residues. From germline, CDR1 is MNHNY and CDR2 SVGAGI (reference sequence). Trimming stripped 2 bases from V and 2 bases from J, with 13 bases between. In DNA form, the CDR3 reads TGTGCCAGCAGTTACGATGGGAACAATCCCTACGAGCAGTACTTC. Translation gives CASSYDGNNPYEQYF.

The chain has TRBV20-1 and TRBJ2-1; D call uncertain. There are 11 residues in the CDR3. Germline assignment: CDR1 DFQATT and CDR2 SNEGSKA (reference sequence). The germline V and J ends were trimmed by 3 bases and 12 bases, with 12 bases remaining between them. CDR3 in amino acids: CSASTERPQFF. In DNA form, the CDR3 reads TGCAGTGCTAGTACTGAGAGACCGCAGTTCTTC.

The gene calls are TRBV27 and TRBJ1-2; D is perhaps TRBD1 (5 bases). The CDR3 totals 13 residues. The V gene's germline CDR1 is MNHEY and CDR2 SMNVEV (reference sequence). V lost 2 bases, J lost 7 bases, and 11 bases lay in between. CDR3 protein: CASSLDPGSGYTF. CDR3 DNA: TGTGCCAGCAGTTTAGACCCAGGGAGTGGCTACACCTTC.

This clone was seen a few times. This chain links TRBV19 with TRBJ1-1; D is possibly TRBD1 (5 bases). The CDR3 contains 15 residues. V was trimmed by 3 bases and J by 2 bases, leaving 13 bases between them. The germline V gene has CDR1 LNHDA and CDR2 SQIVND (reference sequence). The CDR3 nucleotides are TGTGCCAGTAGTATGGGGCTGTTGAGCAACACTGAAGCTTTCTTT. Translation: CASSMGLLSNTEAFF.

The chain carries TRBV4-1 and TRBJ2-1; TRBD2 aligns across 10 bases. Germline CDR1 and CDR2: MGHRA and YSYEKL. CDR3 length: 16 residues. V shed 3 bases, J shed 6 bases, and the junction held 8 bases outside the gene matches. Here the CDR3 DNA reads TGCGCCAGCAGCCAGGAAAAGCGGGGGGGAGCCAATGAGCAGTTCTTC. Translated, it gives CASSQEKRGGANEQFF.

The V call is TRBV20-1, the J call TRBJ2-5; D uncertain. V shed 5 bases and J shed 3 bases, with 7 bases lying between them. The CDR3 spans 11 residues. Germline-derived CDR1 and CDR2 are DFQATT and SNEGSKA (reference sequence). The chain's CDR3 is CSAHHEETQYF. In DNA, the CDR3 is TGCAGTGCTCATCACGAAGAGACCCAGTACTTC.

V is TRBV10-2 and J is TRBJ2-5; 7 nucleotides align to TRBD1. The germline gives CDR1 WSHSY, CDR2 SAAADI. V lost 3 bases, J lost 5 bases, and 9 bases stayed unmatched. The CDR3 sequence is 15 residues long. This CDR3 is CASSDPQGSSETQYF. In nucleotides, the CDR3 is TGCGCCAGCAGTGATCCACAGGGGAGCAGCGAGACCCAGTACTTC.

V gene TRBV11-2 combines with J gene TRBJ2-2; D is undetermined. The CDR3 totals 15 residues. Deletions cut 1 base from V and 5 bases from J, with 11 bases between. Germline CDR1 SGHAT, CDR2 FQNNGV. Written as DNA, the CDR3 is TGTGCCAGCAGCTTAGGAGTGTCAGGAACCGGGGAGCTGTTTTTT. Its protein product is CASSLGVSGTGELFF.

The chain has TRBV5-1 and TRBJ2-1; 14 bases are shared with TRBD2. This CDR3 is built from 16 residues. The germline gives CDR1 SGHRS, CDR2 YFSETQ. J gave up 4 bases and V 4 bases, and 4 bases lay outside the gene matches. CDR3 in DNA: TGCGCCAGCAGCGGGGGACTAGCGGGGGAGTACAATGAGCAGTTCTTC. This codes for CASSGGLAGEYNEQFF. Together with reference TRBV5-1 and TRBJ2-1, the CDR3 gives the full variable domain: KAGVTQTPRYLIKTRGQQVTLSCSPISGHRSVSWYQQTPGQGLQFLFEYFSETQRNKGNFPGRFSGRQFSNSRSEMNVSTLELGDSALYLCASSGGLAGEYNEQFFGPGTRLTVL.

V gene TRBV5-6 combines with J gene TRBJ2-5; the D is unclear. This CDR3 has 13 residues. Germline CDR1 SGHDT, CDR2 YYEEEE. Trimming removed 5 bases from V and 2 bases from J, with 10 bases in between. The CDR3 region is CASRLPQQETQYF. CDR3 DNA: TGTGCCAGCAGACTACCTCAGCAAGAGACCCAGTACTTC.

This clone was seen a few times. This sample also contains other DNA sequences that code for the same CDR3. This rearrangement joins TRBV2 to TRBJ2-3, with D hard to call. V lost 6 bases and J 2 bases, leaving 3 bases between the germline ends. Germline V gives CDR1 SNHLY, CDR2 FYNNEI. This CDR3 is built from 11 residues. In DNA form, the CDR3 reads TGTGCCAGCAGGTCCACAGATACGCAGTATTTT. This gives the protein CASRSTDTQYF.

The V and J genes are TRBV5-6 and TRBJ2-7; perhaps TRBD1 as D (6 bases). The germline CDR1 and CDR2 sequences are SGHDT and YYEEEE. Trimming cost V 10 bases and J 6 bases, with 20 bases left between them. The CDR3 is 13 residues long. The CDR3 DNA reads TGTGCCGGGAGCACAGGGTCCCTCGCCGAGCAGTACTTC. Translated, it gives CAGSTGSLAEQYF.

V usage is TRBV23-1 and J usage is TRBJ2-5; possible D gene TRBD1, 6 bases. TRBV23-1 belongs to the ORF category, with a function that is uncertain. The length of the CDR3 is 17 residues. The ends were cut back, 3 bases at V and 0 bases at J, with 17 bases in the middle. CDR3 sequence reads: CASSQNPGQPYQETQYF. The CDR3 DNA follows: TGCGCCAGCAGTCAGAACCCTGGACAGCCGTACCAAGAGACCCAGTACTTC.

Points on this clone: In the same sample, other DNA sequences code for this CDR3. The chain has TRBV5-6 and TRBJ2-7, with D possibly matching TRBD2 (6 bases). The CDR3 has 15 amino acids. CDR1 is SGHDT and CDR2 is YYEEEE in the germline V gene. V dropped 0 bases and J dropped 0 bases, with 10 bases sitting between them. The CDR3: CASSLGGASSYEQYF. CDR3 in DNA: TGTGCCAGCAGCTTGGGCGGGGCGAGCTCCTACGAGCAGTACTTC.

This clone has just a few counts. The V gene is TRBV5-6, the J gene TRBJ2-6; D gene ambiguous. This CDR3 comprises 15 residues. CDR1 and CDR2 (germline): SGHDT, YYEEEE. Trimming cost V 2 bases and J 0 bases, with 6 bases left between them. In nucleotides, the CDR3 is TGTGCCAGCAGCTTCACGCGCTCTGGGGCCAACGTCCTGACTTTC. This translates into CASSFTRSGANVLTF.

The CDR3 loop is CASSNRDRGAHEQYF. The CDR3 DNA sequence: TGTGCCAGCAGCAACCGGGACAGGGGGGCCCACGAGCAGTACTTC. This chain links TRBV2 with TRBJ2-7; TRBD1 agrees at 11 bases. The V gene end was trimmed by 6 bases and the J gene end by 5 bases; junction bases not matched to a gene: 9. The CDR3 is made up of 15 amino acids. Germline V gene data show CDR1 as SNHLY and CDR2 as FYNNEI.

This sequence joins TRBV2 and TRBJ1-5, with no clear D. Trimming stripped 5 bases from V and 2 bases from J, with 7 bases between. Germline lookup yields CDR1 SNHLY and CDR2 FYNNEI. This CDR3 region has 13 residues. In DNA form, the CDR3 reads TGTGCCAGCAGTCTAGCAGGCAATCAGCCCCAGCATTTT. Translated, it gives CASSLAGNQPQHF.

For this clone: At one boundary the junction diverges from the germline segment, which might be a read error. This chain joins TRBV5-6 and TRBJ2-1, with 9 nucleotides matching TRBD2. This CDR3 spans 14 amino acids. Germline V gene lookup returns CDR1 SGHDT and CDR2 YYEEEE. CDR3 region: CASSLGGTGTSRIF. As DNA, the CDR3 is TGTGCCAGCAGCTTGGGGGGAACCGGGACTAGCAGGATCTTC.

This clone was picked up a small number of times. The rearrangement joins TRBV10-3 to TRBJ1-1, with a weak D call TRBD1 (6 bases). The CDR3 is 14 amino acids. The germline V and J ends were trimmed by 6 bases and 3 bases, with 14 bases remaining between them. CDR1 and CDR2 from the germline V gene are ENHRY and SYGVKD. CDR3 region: CAIREQGLDTEAFF. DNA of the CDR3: TGTGCCATCAGGGAACAGGGCTTGGACACTGAAGCTTTCTTT.

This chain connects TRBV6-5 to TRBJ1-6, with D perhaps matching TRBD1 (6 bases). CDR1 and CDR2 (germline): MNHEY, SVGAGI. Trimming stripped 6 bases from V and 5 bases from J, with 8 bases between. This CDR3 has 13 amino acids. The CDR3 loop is CASRWTDNSPLHF. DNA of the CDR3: TGTGCCAGCAGGTGGACAGATAATTCACCCCTCCACTTT.

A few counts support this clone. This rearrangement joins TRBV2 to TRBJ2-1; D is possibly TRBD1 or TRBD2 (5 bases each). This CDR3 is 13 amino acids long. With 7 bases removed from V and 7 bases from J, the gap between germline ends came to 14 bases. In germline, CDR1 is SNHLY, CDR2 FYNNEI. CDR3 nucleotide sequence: TGTGCCAGCACACTAGGGGTGGGTAATGAGCAGTTCTTC. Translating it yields CASTLGVGNEQFF. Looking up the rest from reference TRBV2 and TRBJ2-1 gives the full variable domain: EPEVTQTPSHQVTQMGQEVILRCVPISNHLYFYWYRQILGQKVEFLVSFYNNEISEKSEIFDDQFSVERPDGSNFTLKIRSTKLEDSAMYFCASTLGVGNEQFFGPGTRLTVL.

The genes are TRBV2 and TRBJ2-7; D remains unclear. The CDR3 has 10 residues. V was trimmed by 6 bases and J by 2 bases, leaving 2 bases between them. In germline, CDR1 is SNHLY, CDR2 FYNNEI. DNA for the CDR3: TGTGCCAGCAGCGCCTACGAGCAGTACTTC. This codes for CASSAYEQYF. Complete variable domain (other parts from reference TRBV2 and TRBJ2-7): EPEVTQTPSHQVTQMGQEVILRCVPISNHLYFYWYRQILGQKVEFLVSFYNNEISEKSEIFDDQFSVERPDGSNFTLKIRSTKLEDSAMYFCASSAYEQYFGPGTRLTVT.